This TCR beta chain was sequenced during a study of cytomegalovirus exposure and HLA in healthy donors. Vbeta (60) and Jbeta (13) primers were used in the PCR. Sequencing was performed with immunoSEQ multiplex PCR; in TCRdb, only in-frame clones are kept and a portion is missing. In the table there are 160,000 or so clones, roughly 78% of which are singletons. For this clone: Other DNA sequences from this sample encode an identical CDR3 as well.

The sequenced sample consisted of PBMCs. This clonotype was sampled from a woman aged 40 to 50 in good health and CMV-seronegative.

In DNA, the CDR3 is TGTGCCAGCAGCTTAGGACTAGGCGAGACCCAGTACTTC. As protein: CASSLGLGETQYF. The genes are TRBV7-2 and TRBJ2-5, with D possibly matching TRBD2 (6 bases). This CDR3 has 13 amino acids. Looked up from germline, CDR1 is SGHTA and CDR2 is FQGNSA. Trimming pared 1 base from V and 5 bases from J, leaving 8 bases between.